This TCR beta chain was found in a study of CD8+ T cells in alopecia areata. On the study more broadly: Severity among treated patients was scored by the percentage of scalp area affected. Study conclusions and caveats: Many expanded lesional clones stayed in scalp and blood while on tofacitinib. Normal skin's resident alphabeta T cells are also sequenced in scalp samples.

Treatment defined: oral pan-JAK inhibitor, 5-10 mg twice daily. The sequencing template was cDNA reverse transcribed from extracted RNA. Using immunoSEQ multiplex PCR, the repertoire was profiled, and TCRdb retains in-frame clones only, with some absent. The sample contains around 86,000 clones, about 70% of which appear only once. Germline V gene sequence: CDR1 SNHLY, CDR2 FYNNEI. The CDR3 has 17 amino acids. V lost 6 bases and J lost 3, with 21 bases in between. With respect to this clone: The antigen is not known.

The source was CD8+ T cells sorted from blood, collected around week 44, from a patient treated with tofacitinib. The chain combines TRBV2 with TRBJ2-1, with D hard to call. The sequence derives from a human donor with alopecia areata. CDR3 in amino acids: CASSNPPSGSYYNEQFF. CDR3 nucleotide sequence: TGTGCCAGCAGCAATCCTCCTTCTGGCAGCTACTACAATGAGCAGTTCTTC.